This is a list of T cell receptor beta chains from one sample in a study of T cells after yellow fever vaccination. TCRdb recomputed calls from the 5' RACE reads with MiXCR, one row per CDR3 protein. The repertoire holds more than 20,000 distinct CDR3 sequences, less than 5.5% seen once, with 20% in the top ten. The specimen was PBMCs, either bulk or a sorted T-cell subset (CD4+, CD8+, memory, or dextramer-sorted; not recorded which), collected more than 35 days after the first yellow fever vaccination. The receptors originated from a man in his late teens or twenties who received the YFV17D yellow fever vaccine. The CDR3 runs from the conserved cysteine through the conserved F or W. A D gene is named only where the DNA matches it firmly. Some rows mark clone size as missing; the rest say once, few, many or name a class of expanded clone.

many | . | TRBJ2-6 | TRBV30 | CAWSTGDPGANVLTF | TGTGCCTGGAGTACCGGGGATCCTGGGGCCAACGTCCTGACTTTC
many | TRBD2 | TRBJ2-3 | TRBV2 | CASSVQRGSDTQYF | TGTGCCAGCAGTGTCCAGCGGGGGTCAGATACGCAGTATTTT
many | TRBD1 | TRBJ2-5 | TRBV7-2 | CASSRDRGQETQYF | TGTGCCAGCAGCCGGGACAGGGGGCAAGAGACCCAGTACTTC
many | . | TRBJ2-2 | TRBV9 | CASSVPSGELFF | TGTGCCAGCAGCGTACCCTCCGGGGAGCTGTTTTTT
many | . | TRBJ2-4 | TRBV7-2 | CASSPRVALAKNIQYF | TGTGCCAGCAGCCCTCGGGTGGCACTAGCCAAAAACATTCAGTACTTC
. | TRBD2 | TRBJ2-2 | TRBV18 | CASSPGLAGTGELFF | TGTGCCAGCTCCCCAGGACTAGCGGGGACCGGGGAGCTGTTTTTT
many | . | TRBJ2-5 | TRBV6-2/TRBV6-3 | CAFPPRGRETQYF | TGTGCCTTCCCCCCCAGGGGAAGAGAGACCCAGTACTTC
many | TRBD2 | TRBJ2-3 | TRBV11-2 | CASNLASGGSTDTQYF | TGTGCCAGCAACTTGGCTAGCGGGGGGTCCACAGATACGCAGTATTTT
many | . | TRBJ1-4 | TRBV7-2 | CASSLGGSNEKLFF | TGTGCCAGCAGCTTAGGGGGGTCTAATGAAAAACTGTTTTTT
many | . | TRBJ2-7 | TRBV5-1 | CASSLTGFEQYF | TGCGCCAGCAGCTTGACAGGTTTCGAGCAGTACTTC
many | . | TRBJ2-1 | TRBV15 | CATSRAPGRNEQFF | TGTGCCACCAGCAGAGCGCCTGGGCGGAATGAGCAGTTCTTC
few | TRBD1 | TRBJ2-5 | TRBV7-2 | CASSRQGAGETQYF | TGTGCCAGCAGCCGCCAGGGGGCGGGAGAGACCCAGTACTTC
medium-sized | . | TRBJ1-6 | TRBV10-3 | CAISDPTATLIPNSALHF | TGTGCCATCAGTGACCCGACAGCTACCCTAATTCCCAATTCGGCCCTCCACTTT
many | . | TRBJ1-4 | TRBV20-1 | CSARPARTSGEKLFF | TGCAGTGCTAGACCGGCGCGCACGTCCGGTGAAAAACTGTTTTTT
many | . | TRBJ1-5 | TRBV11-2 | CASSLGGGVTQPQHF | TGTGCCAGCAGCTTAGGAGGGGGGGTCACTCAGCCCCAGCATTTT
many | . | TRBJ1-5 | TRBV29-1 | CSVSVGISNQPQHF | TGCAGCGTTAGTGTCGGGATTAGCAATCAGCCCCAGCATTTT
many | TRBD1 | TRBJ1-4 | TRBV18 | CASSPLEGALEKLFF | TGTGCCAGCTCACCACTCGAGGGGGCGCTTGAAAAACTGTTTTTT
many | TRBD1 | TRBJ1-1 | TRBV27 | CASSLNTGGRVAFF | TGTGCCAGCAGTTTAAACACAGGGGGCAGGGTAGCTTTCTTT
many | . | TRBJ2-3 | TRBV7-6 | CASSSRLADRTDTQYF | TGTGCCAGCAGCTCCCGATTGGCAGACCGCACAGATACGCAGTATTTT
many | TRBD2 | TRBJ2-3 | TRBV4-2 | CASSQDVSGGATDTQYF | TGTGCCAGCAGCCAAGATGTTAGCGGGGGAGCCACAGATACGCAGTATTTT
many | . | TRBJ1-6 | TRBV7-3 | CASSLGVYSPLHF | TGTGCCAGCAGCTTAGGCGTCTATTCACCCCTCCACTTT
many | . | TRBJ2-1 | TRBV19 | CASSIVQQGEQFF | TGTGCCAGTAGTATAGTCCAGCAGGGTGAGCAGTTCTTC